Following are 11 T cell receptor beta chains from one sample sequenced in a study of CD8+ T cells in alopecia areata. Reverse transcribed after extraction, RNA yielded cDNA as the sequencing template. Sequencing used immunoSEQ multiplex PCR; TCRdb keeps in-frame clones, though not all of them. The data contain some 150,000 clones, 58% of them singletons. The specimen was CD4+ T cells sorted from blood, collected at week 0. These receptors were collected from a human donor with alopecia areata.

V usage is TRBV30 and J usage is TRBJ2-5; D is perhaps TRBD1 or TRBD2 (5 bases each). Germline V CDR1 and CDR2: GTSNPN, SVGIG (reference sequence). The CDR3 has 13 residues. V was shortened by 2 bases and J by 1 base, with 8 bases between the two germline ends. The CDR3 coding sequence is TGTGCCTGGAGTCGAGGGACCCAAGAGACCCAGTACTTC. Its translation: CAWSRGTQETQYF.

The chain recombines TRBV6-5 with TRBJ2-4, with D hard to call. Germline-derived CDR1 and CDR2 are MNHEY and SVGAGI. V was trimmed by 2 bases and J by 3 bases, leaving 11 bases between them. CDR3 size: 15 residues. CDR3 DNA sequence: TGTGCCAGCAGTTACCGTTCCTTTGGCAAAAACATTCAGTACTTC. Translated: CASSYRSFGKNIQYF.

The chain carries TRBV7-2 and TRBJ2-5; D is ambiguous. Germline values: CDR1 SGHTA, CDR2 FQGNSA. With 0 bases removed from V and 7 bases from J, the gap between germline ends came to 15 bases. The CDR3 has 15 amino acids. The CDR3 nucleotides read TGTGCCAGCAGCTTAGCGGGCGCCGTTAGAAGGACCCAGTACTTC. It codes for CASSLAGAVRRTQYF.

The chain recombines TRBV6-5 with TRBJ1-2; 9 bases map to TRBD1. Germline lookup yields CDR1 MNHEY and CDR2 SVGAGI. The CDR3 has 14 amino acids. The junction had 5 bases not matched to a gene; V was cut back by 7 bases and J by 2 bases. CDR3 DNA sequence: TGTGCCAGCACCTCGGGGACAGGGAACTATGGCTACACCTTC. It specifies CASTSGTGNYGYTF.

V usage is TRBV7-9 and J usage is TRBJ1-2; D unresolved. Trimming stripped 0 bases from V and 5 bases from J, with 7 bases between. This CDR3 is built from 13 residues. CDR1 is SEHNR, CDR2 FQNEAQ, per germline (reference sequence). The CDR3 DNA reads TGTGCCAGCAGCTTAGCAGCAGCGTATGGCTACACCTTC. Amino acids: CASSLAAAYGYTF.

The chain has TRBV11-3 and TRBJ2-5; weak D call: TRBD2 (5 bases). V lost 8 bases, J lost 2 bases, and 15 bases lay in between. The germline gives CDR1 SGHNT, CDR2 YENEEA. CDR3 length: 14 amino acids. CDR3 nucleotide sequence: TGTGCCAGCTCCCCCGGCGGGTTACAAGAGACCCAGTACTTC. Translating gives CASSPGGLQETQYF.

The chain uses TRBV29-1 and TRBJ2-5; TRBD1 might be the D (5 bases). V was trimmed by 4 bases and J by 5 bases, leaving 20 bases between them. CDR3 size: 15 residues. Germline CDR1 and CDR2: SQVTM and ANQGSEA. CDR3 sequence (DNA): TGCAGCGTTGTAACCGCCAGGGTAGACTCTGAGACCCAGTACTTC. Translation gives CSVVTARVDSETQYF. The whole variable domain, remainder taken from reference TRBV29-1 and TRBJ2-5, is SAVISQKPSRDICQRGTSLTIQCQVDSQVTMMFWYRQQPGQSLTLIATANQGSEATYESGFVIDKFPISRPNLTFSTLTVSNMSPEDSSIYLCSVVTARVDSETQYFGPGTRLLVL.

V is TRBV30 and J is TRBJ2-5; D unclear. Between the trimmed V and J ends, which lost 0 bases and 7 bases, there was a span of 6 bases. Per the germline V gene, CDR1 is GTSNPN and CDR2 is SVGIG (reference sequence). This CDR3 has 11 residues. The chain's CDR3 is CAWSVLGTQYF. CDR3 bases: TGTGCCTGGAGTGTACTGGGGACCCAGTACTTC. The full variable domain, its missing parts supplied by reference TRBV30 and TRBJ2-5, is SQTIHQWPATLVQPVGSPLSLECTVEGTSNPNLYWYRQAAGRGLQLLFYSVGIGQISSEVPQNLSASRPQDRQFILSSKKLLLSDSGFYLCAWSVLGTQYFGPGTRLLVL.

Only a few counts were recorded for this clone. The V call is TRBV2, the J call TRBJ2-1; no clear D gene. CDR1 and CDR2 (germline): SNHLY, FYNNEI. The CDR3 extends over 16 amino acids. Trimming removed 6 bases at V and 10 bases at J, with 25 bases between. The CDR3 coding sequence is TGTGCCAGCAGGAGGCAGACATATTCTGGTACTGGAGAGCAGTTCTTC. Translation: CASRRQTYSGTGEQFF.

This clone was seen only a few times. The V and J genes are TRBV6-6 and TRBJ2-2, with 10 positions matching TRBD2. The CDR3 contains 14 residues. Germline trimming cut 7 bases from V and 3 bases from J; bases unmatched to any gene: 2. Germline assignment: CDR1 MNHNY and CDR2 SVGAGI (reference sequence). This chain's CDR3 is CASIAGGHTGELFF. CDR3 nucleotide sequence: TGTGCCAGCATAGCGGGGGGTCACACCGGGGAGCTGTTTTTT.

V gene TRBV7-2 combines with J gene TRBJ2-1, with D possibly being TRBD2 (5 bases). This CDR3 contains 14 residues. Trimming took 1 base from V and 2 from J, leaving 6 bases between them. Germline loops: CDR1 SGHTA, CDR2 FQGNSA. The CDR3 loop is CASSLDGTYNEQFF. DNA of the CDR3: TGTGCCAGCAGCTTAGACGGGACCTACAATGAGCAGTTCTTC. The variable domain in full, completed from reference TRBV7-2 and TRBJ2-1, reads GAGVSQSPSNKVTEKGKDVELRCDPISGHTALYWYRQSLGQGLEFLIYFQGNSAPDKSGLPSDRFSAERTGGSVSTLTIQRTQQEDSAVYLCASSLDGTYNEQFFGPGTRLTVL.